Sequencing of this T cell receptor (beta chain) was carried out in a study of T cells in Graves' hyperthyroidism and ophthalmopathy. The study's findings and limits: The majority of expanded thyroid clonotypes above 0.001 also appeared in blood.

In the case of this clonotype: Its cognate antigen is unknown. Compared with germline, one end of the junction differs, possibly owing to a read error.

Using RNA transcripts as the source, TCR beta CDR3 regions were amplified. The HTBI primer set served for first-round RT-PCR of the TCR CDR3. TCRdb reprocessed the multiplex PCR reads via MiXCR and lists one record per CDR3 protein. The data contain around 520,000 distinct CDR3 sequences, around 14% of them singletons. The CDR3 loop spans 18 amino acids. Germline loops: CDR1 SGHAT, CDR2 FQNNGV. The clonotype originates from a woman in her late teens or twenties with Graves' hyperthyroidism. The chain joins TRBV11-2 to TRBJ2-4; 8 bases agree with TRBD2. The sample taken for sequencing was blood. The CDR3 DNA follows: TGTGCCAGCAGCCCGATCAGGACTAGCTCTCGAGCCAAAAACATTCAGTCCTTC. This sequence encodes CASSPIRTSSRAKNIQSF.